This T cell receptor beta chain was sequenced for a study of vaccination and CD4 T cells after COVID-19. To note about this clonotype: As yet, its antigen is unknown.

Treatment described: roughly nine-day PBMC culture with coronavirus spike peptide pools or control peptides (ViraFEST assay). The Oncomine TCR Beta short-read assay was applied to DNA of cultured CD4+ T cells. MiXCR was run by TCRdb on the PCR reads, yielding one entry per CDR3 protein. The table lists around 26,000 distinct CDR3 sequences, less than 70% of them singletons, with 6.5% to 10% in the top ten. The CDR3 covers 12 residues. Per the germline V gene, CDR1 is GTSNPN and CDR2 is SVGIG (reference sequence). V lost 1 base, J lost 5 bases, and 8 bases lay in between. The chain links TRBV30 to TRBJ1-2, with D possibly TRBD1 on 6 matching bases. Sequenced input: CD4+ T cells from blood, cultured in vitro. This clonotype originated in a human donor who had recovered from COVID-19. The CDR3 sequence: CAWSGQGYGYTF. Written as DNA, the CDR3 is TGTGCCTGGAGTGGGCAGGGGTATGGCTACACCTTC.